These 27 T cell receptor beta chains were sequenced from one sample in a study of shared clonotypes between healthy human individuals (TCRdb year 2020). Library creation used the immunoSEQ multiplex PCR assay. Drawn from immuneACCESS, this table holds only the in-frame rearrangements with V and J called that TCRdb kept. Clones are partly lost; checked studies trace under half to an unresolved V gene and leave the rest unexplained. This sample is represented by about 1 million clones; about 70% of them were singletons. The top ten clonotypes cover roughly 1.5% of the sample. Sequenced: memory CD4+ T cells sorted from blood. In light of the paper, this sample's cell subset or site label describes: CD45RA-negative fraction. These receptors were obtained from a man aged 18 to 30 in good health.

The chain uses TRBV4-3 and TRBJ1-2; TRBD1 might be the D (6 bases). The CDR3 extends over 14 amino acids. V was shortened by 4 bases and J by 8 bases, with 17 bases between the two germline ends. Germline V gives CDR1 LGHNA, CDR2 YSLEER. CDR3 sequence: CASSPSLGAGGYTF. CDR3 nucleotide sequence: TGCGCCAGCAGCCCGTCCCTGGGGGCCGGGGGCTACACCTTC.

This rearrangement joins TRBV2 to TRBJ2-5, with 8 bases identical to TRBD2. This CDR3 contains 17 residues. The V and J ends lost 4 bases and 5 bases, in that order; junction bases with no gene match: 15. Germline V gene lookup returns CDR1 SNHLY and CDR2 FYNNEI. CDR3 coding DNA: TGTGCCAGCAGTGTCCGCCTCCCGGGACTAGGGGGGGAGACCCAGTACTTC. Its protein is CASSVRLPGLGGETQYF.

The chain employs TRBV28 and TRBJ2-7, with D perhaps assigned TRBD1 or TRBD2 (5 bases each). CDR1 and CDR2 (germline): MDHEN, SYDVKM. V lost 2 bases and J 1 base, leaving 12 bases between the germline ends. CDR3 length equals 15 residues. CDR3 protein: CASSLRDQGSYEQYF. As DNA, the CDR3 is TGTGCCAGCAGTTTACGGGATCAGGGATCCTACGAGCAGTACTTC. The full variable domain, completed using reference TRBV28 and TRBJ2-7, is DVKVTQSSRYLVKRTGEKVFLECVQDMDHENMFWYRQDPGLGLRLIYFSYDVKMKEKGDIPEGYSVSREKKERFSLILESASTNQTSMYLCASSLRDQGSYEQYFGPGTRLTVT.

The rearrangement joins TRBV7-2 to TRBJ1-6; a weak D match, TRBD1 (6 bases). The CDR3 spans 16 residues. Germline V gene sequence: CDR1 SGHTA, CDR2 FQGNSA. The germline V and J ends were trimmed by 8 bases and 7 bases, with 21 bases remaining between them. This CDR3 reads CASARGAAGKNSPLHF. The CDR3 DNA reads TGTGCCAGCGCTAGGGGGGCTGCAGGGAAGAATTCACCCCTCCACTTT.

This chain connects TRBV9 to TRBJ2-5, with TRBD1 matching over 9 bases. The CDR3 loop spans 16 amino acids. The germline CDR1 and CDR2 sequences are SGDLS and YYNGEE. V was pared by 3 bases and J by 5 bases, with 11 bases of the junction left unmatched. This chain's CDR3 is CASSDGRGQGSETQYF. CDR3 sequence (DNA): TGTGCCAGCAGCGACGGCCGGGGACAGGGTAGCGAGACCCAGTACTTC.

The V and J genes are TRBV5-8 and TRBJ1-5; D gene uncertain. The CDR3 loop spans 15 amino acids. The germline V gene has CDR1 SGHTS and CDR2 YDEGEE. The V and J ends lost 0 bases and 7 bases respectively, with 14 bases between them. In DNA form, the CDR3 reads TGTGCCAGCAGCTTGGCCTGGGGAGGGCGACAGCCCCAGCATTTT. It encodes CASSLAWGGRQPQHF.

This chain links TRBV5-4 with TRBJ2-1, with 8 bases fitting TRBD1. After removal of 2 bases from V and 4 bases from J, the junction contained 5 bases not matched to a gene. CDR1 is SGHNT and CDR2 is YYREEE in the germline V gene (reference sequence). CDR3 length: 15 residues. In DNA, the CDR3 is TGTGCCAGCAGCTTCCGACAGGGGAAATACAATGAGCAGTTCTTC. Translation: CASSFRQGKYNEQFF.

CDR3: CASSPLSLQGADTQYF. The CDR3 bases are TGTGCCAGCTCACCACTCAGTTTACAGGGGGCGGATACGCAGTATTTT. The rearrangement uses TRBV18 and TRBJ2-3, with TRBD1 matching 9 bases. The germline V gene has CDR1 KGHSH and CDR2 LQKENI. Trimming took 1 base from V and 6 from J; bases not matched to a gene: 8. There are 16 residues in the CDR3.

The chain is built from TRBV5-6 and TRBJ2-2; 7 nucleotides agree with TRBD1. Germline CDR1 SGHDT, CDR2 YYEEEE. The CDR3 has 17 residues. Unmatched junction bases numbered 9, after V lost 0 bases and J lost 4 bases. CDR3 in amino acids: CASSLVPGKGATGELFF. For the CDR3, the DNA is TGTGCCAGCAGCTTGGTTCCGGGAAAGGGGGCCACCGGGGAGCTGTTTTTT.

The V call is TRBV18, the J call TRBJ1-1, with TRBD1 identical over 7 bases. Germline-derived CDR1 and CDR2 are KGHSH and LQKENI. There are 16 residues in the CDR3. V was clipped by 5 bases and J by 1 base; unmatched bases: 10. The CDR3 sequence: CASSSPGQPKNTEAFF. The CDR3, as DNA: TGTGCCAGCTCATCCCCGGGACAGCCAAAGAACACTGAAGCTTTCTTT.

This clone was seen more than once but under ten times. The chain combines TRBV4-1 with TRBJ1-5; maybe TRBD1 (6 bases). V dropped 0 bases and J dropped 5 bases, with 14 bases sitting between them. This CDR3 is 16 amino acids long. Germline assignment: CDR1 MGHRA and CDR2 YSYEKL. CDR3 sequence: CASSQDGTGTYQPQHF. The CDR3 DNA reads TGCGCCAGCAGCCAAGACGGCACAGGGACATATCAGCCCCAGCATTTT.

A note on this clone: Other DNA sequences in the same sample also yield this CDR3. The chain's CDR3 is CASSLEVPGELFF. The CDR3 nucleotides read TGCGCCAGCAGCTTGGAAGTACCCGGGGAGCTGTTTTTT. The chain combines TRBV5-1 with TRBJ2-2; D ambiguous. V lost 0 bases and J lost 6, with 6 bases in between. Per germline, CDR1 SGHRS and CDR2 YFSETQ. This CDR3 has 13 residues.

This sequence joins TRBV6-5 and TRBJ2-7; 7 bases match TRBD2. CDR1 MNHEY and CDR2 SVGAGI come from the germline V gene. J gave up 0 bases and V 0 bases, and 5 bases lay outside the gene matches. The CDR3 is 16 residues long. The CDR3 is CASSYSASGSSYEQYF. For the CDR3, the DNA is TGTGCCAGCAGTTACTCTGCTAGCGGAAGCTCCTACGAGCAGTACTTC.

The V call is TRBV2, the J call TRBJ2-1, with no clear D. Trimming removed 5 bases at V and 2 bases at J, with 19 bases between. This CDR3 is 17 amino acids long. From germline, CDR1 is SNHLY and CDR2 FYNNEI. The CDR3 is CASSPIEAAQTYNEQFF. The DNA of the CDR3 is TGTGCCAGCAGTCCGATTGAGGCGGCTCAAACCTACAATGAGCAGTTCTTC.

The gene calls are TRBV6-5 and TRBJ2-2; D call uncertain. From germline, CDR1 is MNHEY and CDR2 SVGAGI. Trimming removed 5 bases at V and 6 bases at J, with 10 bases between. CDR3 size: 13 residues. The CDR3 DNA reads TGTGCCAGCAGTAGGGCCGGTCCCGGGGAGCTGTTTTTT. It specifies CASSRAGPGELFF.

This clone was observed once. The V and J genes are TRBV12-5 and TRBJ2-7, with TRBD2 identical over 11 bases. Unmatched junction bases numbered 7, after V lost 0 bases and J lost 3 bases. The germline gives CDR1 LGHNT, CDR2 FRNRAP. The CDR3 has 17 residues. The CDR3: CASGLVLAGARDYEQYF. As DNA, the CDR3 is TGTGCTAGTGGTTTGGTACTAGCGGGAGCTCGGGACTACGAGCAGTACTTC.

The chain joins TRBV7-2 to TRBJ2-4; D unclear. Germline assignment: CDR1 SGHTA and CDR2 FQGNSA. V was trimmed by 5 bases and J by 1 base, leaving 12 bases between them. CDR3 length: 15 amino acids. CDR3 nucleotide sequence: TGTGCCAGCAGCCTCTGGGCCGGGGCCAAAAACATTCAGTACTTC. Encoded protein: CASSLWAGAKNIQYF.

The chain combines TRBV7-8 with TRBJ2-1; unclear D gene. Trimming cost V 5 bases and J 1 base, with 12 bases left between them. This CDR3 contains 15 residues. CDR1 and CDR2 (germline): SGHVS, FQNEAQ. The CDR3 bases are TGTGCCAGCAGCCTCACAGAGCAATCCTACAATGAGCAGTTCTTC. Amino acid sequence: CASSLTEQSYNEQFF.

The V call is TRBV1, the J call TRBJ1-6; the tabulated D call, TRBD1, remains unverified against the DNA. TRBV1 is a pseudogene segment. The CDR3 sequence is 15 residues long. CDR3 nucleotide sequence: TGCACCAGCAGTTCTCGACAGGGGGAAGTTTCACCCCTCCACTTT. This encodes CTSSSRQGEVSPLHF.

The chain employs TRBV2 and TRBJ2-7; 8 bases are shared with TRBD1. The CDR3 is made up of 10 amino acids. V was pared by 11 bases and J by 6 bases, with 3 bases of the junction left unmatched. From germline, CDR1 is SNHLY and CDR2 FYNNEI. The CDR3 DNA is TGTGCCTCAACAGGGGGCGAGCAGTACTTC. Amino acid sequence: CASTGGEQYF.

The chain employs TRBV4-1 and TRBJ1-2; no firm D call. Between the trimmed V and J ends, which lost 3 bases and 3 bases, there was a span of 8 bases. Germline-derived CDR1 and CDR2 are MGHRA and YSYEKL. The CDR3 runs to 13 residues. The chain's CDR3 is CASSHEGHYGYTF. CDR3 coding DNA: TGCGCCAGCAGCCACGAAGGCCACTATGGCTACACCTTC.

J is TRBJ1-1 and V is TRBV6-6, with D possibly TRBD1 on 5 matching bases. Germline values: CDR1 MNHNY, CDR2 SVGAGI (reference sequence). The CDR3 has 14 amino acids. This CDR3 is CATGVTAKNTEAFF. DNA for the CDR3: TGTGCTACAGGTGTGACTGCCAAGAACACTGAAGCTTTCTTT.

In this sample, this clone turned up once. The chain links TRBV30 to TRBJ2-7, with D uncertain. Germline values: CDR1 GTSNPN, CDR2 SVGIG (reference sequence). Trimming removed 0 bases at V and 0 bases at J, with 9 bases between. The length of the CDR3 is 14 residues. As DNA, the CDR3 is TGTGCCTGGAGTGTGGTAAGGAGCTCCTACGAGCAGTACTTC. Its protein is CAWSVVRSSYEQYF.

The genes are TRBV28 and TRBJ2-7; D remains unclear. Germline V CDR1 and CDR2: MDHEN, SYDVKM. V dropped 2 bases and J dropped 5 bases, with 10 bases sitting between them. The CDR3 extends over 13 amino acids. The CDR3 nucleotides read TGTGCCAGCAGTTTAAACCAGCCCAACGAGCAGTACTTC. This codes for CASSLNQPNEQYF.

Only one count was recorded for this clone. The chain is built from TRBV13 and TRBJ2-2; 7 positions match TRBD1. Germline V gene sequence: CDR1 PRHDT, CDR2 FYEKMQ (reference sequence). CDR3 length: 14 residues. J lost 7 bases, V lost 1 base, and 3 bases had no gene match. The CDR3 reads CASSLEQGNGELFF. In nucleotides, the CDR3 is TGTGCCAGCAGCTTAGAACAGGGGAACGGGGAGCTGTTTTTT.

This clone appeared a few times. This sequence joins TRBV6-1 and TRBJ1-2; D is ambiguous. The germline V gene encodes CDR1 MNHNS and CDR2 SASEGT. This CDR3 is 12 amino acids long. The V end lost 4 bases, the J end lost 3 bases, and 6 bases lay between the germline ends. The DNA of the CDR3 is TGTGCCAGCAGTGGCACCTACTATGGCTACACCTTC. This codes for CASSGTYYGYTF.

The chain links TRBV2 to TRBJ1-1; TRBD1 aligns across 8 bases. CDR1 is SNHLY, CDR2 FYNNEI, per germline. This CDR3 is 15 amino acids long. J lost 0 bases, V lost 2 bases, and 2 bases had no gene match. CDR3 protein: CASSEQGAVNTEAFF. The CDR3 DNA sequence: TGTGCCAGCAGTGAACAGGGGGCCGTGAACACTGAAGCTTTCTTT.